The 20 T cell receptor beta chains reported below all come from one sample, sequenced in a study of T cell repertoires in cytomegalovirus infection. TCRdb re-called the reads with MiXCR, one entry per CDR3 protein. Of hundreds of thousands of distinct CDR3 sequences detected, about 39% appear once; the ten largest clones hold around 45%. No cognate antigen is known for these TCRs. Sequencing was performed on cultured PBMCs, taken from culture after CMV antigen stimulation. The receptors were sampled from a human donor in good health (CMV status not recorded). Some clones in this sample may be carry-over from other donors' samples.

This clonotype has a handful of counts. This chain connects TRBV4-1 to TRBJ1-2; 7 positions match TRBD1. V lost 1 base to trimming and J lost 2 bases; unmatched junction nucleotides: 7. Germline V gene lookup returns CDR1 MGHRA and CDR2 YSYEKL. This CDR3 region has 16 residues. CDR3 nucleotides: TGCGCCAGCAGCCAAGGAGGGGGCGACGCCAACTATGGCTACACCTTC. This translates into CASSQGGGDANYGYTF.

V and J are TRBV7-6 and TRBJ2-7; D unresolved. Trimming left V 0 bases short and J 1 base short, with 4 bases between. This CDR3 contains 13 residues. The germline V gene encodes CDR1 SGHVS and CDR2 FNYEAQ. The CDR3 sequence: CASSLAWSYEQYF. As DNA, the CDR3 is TGTGCCAGCAGCTTAGCGTGGTCCTACGAGCAGTACTTC.

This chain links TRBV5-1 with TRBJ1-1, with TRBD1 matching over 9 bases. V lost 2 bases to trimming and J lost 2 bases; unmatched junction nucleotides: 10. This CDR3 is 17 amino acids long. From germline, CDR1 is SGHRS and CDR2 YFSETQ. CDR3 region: CASSFNPGQGRNTEAFF. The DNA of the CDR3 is TGCGCCAGCAGCTTCAATCCGGGACAGGGTAGAAACACTGAAGCTTTCTTT.

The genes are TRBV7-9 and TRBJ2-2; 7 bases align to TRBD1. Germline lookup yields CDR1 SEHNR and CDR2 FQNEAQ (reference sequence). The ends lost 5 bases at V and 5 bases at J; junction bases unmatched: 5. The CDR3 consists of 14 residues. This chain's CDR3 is CASSTLTGTGELFF. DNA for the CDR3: TGTGCCAGCAGCACCCTGACAGGGACCGGGGAGCTGTTTTTT.

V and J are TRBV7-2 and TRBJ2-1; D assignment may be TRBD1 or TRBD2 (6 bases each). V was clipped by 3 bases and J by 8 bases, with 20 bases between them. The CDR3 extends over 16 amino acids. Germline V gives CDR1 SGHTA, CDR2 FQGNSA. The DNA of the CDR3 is TGTGCCAGCAGCTTTTCCGGGGGCTGGTCGCTCGATGAGCAGTTCTTC. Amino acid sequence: CASSFSGGWSLDEQFF. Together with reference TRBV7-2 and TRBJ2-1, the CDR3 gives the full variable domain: GAGVSQSPSNKVTEKGKDVELRCDPISGHTALYWYRQSLGQGLEFLIYFQGNSAPDKSGLPSDRFSAERTGGSVSTLTIQRTQQEDSAVYLCASSFSGGWSLDEQFFGPGTRLTVL.

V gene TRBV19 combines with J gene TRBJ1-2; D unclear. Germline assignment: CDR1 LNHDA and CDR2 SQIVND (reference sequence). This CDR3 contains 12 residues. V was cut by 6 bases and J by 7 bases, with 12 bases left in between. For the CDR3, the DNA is TGTGCCAGTAGCGGCAGGTTAACTGGCTACACCTTC. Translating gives CASSGRLTGYTF.

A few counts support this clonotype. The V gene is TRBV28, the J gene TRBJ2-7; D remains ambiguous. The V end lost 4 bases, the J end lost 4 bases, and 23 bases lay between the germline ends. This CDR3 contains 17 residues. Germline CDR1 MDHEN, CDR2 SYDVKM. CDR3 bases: TGTGCCAGCAGTTCCACCCTTGACGTCTCTTCTGTGTACGAGCAGTACTTC. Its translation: CASSSTLDVSSVYEQYF.

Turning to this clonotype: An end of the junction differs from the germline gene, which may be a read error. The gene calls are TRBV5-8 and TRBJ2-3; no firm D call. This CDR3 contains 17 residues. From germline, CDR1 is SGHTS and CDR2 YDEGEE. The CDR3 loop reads CARSLSEWAKSTDTQYF. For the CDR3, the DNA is TGTGCCAGAAGCTTGTCCGAATGGGCCAAAAGCACAGATACGCAGTATTTT.

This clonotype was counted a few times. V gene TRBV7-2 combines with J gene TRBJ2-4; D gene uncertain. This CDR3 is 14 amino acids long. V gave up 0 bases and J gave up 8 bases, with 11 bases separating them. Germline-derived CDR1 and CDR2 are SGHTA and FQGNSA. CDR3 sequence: CASSLAARSYIQYF. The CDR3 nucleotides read TGTGCCAGCAGCTTAGCGGCGCGGTCATACATTCAGTACTTC.

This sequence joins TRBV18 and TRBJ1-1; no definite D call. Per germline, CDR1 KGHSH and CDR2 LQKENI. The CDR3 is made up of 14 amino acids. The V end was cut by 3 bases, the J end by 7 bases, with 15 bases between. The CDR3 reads CASSPWGAEGEAFF. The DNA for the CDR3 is TGTGCCAGCTCACCCTGGGGAGCCGAAGGTGAAGCTTTCTTT.

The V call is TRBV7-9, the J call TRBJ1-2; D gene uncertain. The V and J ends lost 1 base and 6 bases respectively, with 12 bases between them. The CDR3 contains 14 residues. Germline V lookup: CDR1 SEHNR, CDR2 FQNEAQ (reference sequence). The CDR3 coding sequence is TGTGCCAGCAGCTTAGTTTCCCAAGGCAATGGCTACACCTTC. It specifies CASSLVSQGNGYTF.

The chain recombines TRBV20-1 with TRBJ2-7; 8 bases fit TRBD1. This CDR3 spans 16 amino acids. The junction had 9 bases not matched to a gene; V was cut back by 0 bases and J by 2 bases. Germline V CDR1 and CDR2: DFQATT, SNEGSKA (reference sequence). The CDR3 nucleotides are TGCAGTGCTAGAGATCGCAGGACAGGGATGGCCTACGAGCAGTACTTC. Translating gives CSARDRRTGMAYEQYF.

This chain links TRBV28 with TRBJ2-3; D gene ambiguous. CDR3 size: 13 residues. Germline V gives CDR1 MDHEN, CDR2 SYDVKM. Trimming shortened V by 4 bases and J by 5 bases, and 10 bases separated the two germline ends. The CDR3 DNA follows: TGTGCCAGCAGTTCCGGAAGGGAAGATACGCAGTATTTT. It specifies CASSSGREDTQYF.

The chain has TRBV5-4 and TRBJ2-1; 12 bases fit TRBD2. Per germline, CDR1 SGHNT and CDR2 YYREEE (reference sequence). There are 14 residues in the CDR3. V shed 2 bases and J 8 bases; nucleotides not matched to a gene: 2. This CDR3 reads CASSLGTSGYEQFF. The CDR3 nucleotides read TGTGCCAGCAGCTTAGGGACTAGCGGGTATGAGCAGTTCTTC.

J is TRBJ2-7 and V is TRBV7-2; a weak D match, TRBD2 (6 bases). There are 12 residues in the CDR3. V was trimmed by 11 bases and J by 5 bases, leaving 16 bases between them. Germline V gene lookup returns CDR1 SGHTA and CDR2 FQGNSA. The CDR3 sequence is CARGGGLDEQYF. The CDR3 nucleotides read TGTGCCCGGGGTGGGGGGTTGGACGAGCAGTACTTC.

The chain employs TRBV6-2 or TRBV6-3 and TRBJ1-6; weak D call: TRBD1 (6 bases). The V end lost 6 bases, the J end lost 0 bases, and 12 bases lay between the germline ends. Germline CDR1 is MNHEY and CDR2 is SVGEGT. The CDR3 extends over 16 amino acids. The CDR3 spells CASSLDRSSYNSPLHF. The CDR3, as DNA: TGTGCCAGCAGCCTAGACAGGAGCTCCTATAATTCACCCCTCCACTTT.

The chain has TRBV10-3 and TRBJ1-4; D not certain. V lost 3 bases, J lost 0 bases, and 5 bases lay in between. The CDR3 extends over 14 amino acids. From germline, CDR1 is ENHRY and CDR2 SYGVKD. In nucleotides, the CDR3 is TGTGCCATCAGTGACTGGTCAACTAATGAAAAACTGTTTTTT. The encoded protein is CAISDWSTNEKLFF.

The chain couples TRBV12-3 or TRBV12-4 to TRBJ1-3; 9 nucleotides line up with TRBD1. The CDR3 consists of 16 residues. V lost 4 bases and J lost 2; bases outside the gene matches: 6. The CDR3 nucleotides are TGTGCCAGCAGTTGGCCGGGACAGGGCACTGGAAACACCATATATTTT. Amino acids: CASSWPGQGTGNTIYF.

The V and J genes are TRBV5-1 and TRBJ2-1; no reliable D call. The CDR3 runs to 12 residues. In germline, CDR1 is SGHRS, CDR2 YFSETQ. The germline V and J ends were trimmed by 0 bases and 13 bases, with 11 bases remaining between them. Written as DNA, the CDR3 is TGCGCCAGCAGCTTGGTGGGGTCTGATCAGTTCTTC. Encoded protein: CASSLVGSDQFF. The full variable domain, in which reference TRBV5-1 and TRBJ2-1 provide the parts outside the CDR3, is KAGVTQTPRYLIKTRGQQVTLSCSPISGHRSVSWYQQTPGQGLQFLFEYFSETQRNKGNFPGRFSGRQFSNSRSEMNVSTLELGDSALYLCASSLVGSDQFFGPGTRLTVL.

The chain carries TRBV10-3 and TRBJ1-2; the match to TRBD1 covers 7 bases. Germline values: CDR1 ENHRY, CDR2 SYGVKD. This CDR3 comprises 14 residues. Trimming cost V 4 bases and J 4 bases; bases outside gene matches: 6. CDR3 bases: TGTGCCATCAGTGGAACAGGGGTTACCTATGGCTACACCTTC. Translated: CAISGTGVTYGYTF.